Listed here are 31 T cell receptor beta chains from one sample, sequenced in a study of OX40 agonist ivuxolimab in advanced cancers. Sequenced by immunoSEQ multiplex PCR; TCRdb stores in-frame clones only, minus some. Of about 79,000 clones listed, 70% to 85% are singletons. Here the sequenced sample was CD4+ or CD8+ T cells sorted from blood, taken in a trial of the OX40 agonist ivuxolimab. The source of these receptors is an adult with an advanced solid tumor such as melanoma, head and neck, liver or kidney cancer.

The CDR3 loop reads CASSLVSPGYTF. For the CDR3, the DNA is TGTGCCAGCAGCTTAGTTTCTCCTGGCTACACCTTC. The rearrangement joins TRBV7-9 to TRBJ1-2, with no clear D. Germline CDR1 SEHNR, CDR2 FQNEAQ (reference sequence). CDR3 size: 12 residues. Trimming cost V 1 base and J 7 bases, with 7 bases left between them. The variable domain in full, completed from reference TRBV7-9 and TRBJ1-2, reads DTGVSQNPRHKITKRGQNVTFRCDPISEHNRLYWYRQTLGQGPEFLTYFQNEAQLEKSRLLSDRFSAERPKGSFSTLEIQRTEQGDSAMYLCASSLVSPGYTFGSGTRLTVV.

The V gene is TRBV2, the J gene TRBJ1-1; tentatively, D is TRBD1 (6 bases). V was cut by 6 bases and J by 3 bases, with 14 bases left in between. CDR3 length: 14 residues. Germline V CDR1 and CDR2: SNHLY, FYNNEI. In nucleotides, the CDR3 is TGTGCCAGCAGGTCGGACAGCGGACACACTGAAGCTTTCTTT. It specifies CASRSDSGHTEAFF.

This chain links TRBV7-2 with TRBJ2-3; D gene uncertain. The CDR3 runs 17 residues. Deletions cut 3 bases from V and 0 bases from J, with 16 bases between. CDR1 is SGHTA, CDR2 FQGNSA, per germline. The CDR3 loop reads CASSLGLGIASTDTQYF. The CDR3 region has the DNA TGTGCCAGCAGCTTGGGTTTGGGCATTGCTAGCACAGATACGCAGTATTTT.

The V call is TRBV14, the J call TRBJ1-3; D may be TRBD1 (5 bases). V dropped 3 bases and J dropped 0 bases, with 9 bases sitting between them. CDR1 and CDR2 from the germline V gene are SGHDN and FVKESK. This CDR3 has 15 residues. CDR3 nucleotides: TGTGCCAGCAGCCAGTACAGGAGCTCTGGAAACACCATATATTTT. Encoded protein: CASSQYRSSGNTIYF.

The rearrangement joins TRBV4-1 to TRBJ2-1; D gene uncertain. V lost 0 bases, J lost 3 bases, and 9 bases lay in between. The CDR3 has 15 amino acids. The germline CDR1 and CDR2 sequences are MGHRA and YSYEKL. CDR3 nucleotides: TGCGCCAGCAGCCAAGAAGAGACCTTCTACAATGAGCAGTTCTTC. Amino acid sequence: CASSQEETFYNEQFF.

The CDR3 here is CASSLGLGNTEAFF. The CDR3 nucleotides read TGTGCCAGCAGCTTAGGACTGGGGAACACTGAAGCTTTCTTT. This chain links TRBV11-2 with TRBJ1-1; no definite D call. Trimming shortened V by 1 base and J by 1 base, and 7 bases separated the two germline ends. CDR1 is SGHAT and CDR2 is FQNNGV in the germline V gene. The CDR3 is 14 amino acids.

This chain connects TRBV27 to TRBJ1-1; perhaps TRBD1 as D (6 bases). CDR1 is MNHEY, CDR2 SMNVEV, per germline (reference sequence). V was clipped by 2 bases and J by 0 bases, with 10 bases between them. The CDR3 has 15 amino acids. CDR3 amino acids: CASSLTGHLNTEAFF. The CDR3 DNA follows: TGTGCCAGCAGTTTAACGGGACACTTGAACACTGAAGCTTTCTTT.

This chain joins TRBV7-2 and TRBJ1-1; D not certain. The CDR3 has 14 residues. Germline V gene data show CDR1 as SGHTA and CDR2 as FQGNSA. V shed 6 bases and J shed 1 base, with 12 bases lying between them. The CDR3 DNA reads TGTGCCAGCAGATTTCGCCAGGCGAACACTGAAGCTTTCTTT. Residues: CASRFRQANTEAFF.

V usage is TRBV5-4 and J usage is TRBJ1-2, with a possible D match to TRBD1 (5 bases). V gave up 3 bases and J gave up 5 bases, with 8 bases separating them. Germline assignment: CDR1 SGHNT and CDR2 YYREEE (reference sequence). The CDR3 has 12 amino acids. The CDR3 DNA is TGTGCCAGCAGCTCAGACAGTTATGGCTACACCTTC. It translates to CASSSDSYGYTF.

This clone has just one count. The V gene is TRBV7-2, the J gene TRBJ1-1; TRBD1 agrees at 8 bases. The germline gives CDR1 SGHTA, CDR2 FQGNSA. J lost 2 bases, V lost 5 bases, and 4 bases had no gene match. This CDR3 contains 14 residues. In DNA, the CDR3 is TGTGCCAGCAGCACAGCAGGGGGCAACACTGAAGCTTTCTTT. As protein: CASSTAGGNTEAFF.

This chain uses TRBV18 with TRBJ1-1; D not certain. The CDR3 extends over 13 amino acids. V lost 2 bases and J 3 bases, leaving 7 bases between the germline ends. CDR1 and CDR2 (germline): KGHSH, LQKENI. The CDR3 nucleotides read TGTGCCAGCTCACCAGGGAGGGACACTGAAGCTTTCTTT. Its translation: CASSPGRDTEAFF.

This chain links TRBV5-1 with TRBJ2-1; 10 positions match TRBD1. In germline, CDR1 is SGHRS, CDR2 YFSETQ. The CDR3 runs to 16 residues. The J segment lost 6 bases and the V segment lost 0 bases, leaving 6 bases of the junction unmatched. DNA for the CDR3: TGCGCCAGCAGCTTGGGGGGACAGGGGAATTTCAATGAGCAGTTCTTC. It encodes CASSLGGQGNFNEQFF. Combining the CDR3 with reference TRBV5-1 and TRBJ2-1 gives the whole variable domain KAGVTQTPRYLIKTRGQQVTLSCSPISGHRSVSWYQQTPGQGLQFLFEYFSETQRNKGNFPGRFSGRQFSNSRSEMNVSTLELGDSALYLCASSLGGQGNFNEQFFGPGTRLTVL.

The chain is built from TRBV10-3 and TRBJ2-1; D is unresolved. The ends were cut back, 0 bases at V and 5 bases at J, with 11 bases in the middle. Germline CDR1 is ENHRY and CDR2 is SYGVKD. The CDR3 extends over 15 amino acids. CDR3 in amino acids: CAISESPQPHNEQFF. The CDR3 coding sequence is TGTGCCATCAGTGAGTCCCCGCAGCCCCACAATGAGCAGTTCTTC.

The chain carries TRBV7-8 and TRBJ1-1; a weak D match, TRBD1 (6 bases). Trimming took 5 bases from V and 11 from J, leaving 24 bases between them. The length of the CDR3 is 15 residues. Germline loops: CDR1 SGHVS, CDR2 FQNEAQ. The CDR3 DNA reads as TGTGCCAGCAGCACCGAGCCCCGAGGAGAAAGGGGGGCTTTCTTT. It specifies CASSTEPRGERGAFF.

This chain connects TRBV30 to TRBJ2-4, with TRBD1 matching 7 bases. The V segment lost 0 bases and the J segment 0 bases; nucleotides outside the gene matches: 8. The CDR3 is made up of 17 amino acids. The germline V gene encodes CDR1 GTSNPN and CDR2 SVGIG (reference sequence). The DNA of the CDR3 is TGTGCCTGGAGTGTACAGGGGCCAGTCATAGCCAAAAACATTCAGTACTTC. The encoded protein is CAWSVQGPVIAKNIQYF.

This rearrangement joins TRBV6-5 to TRBJ2-4; D gene uncertain. Trimming shortened V by 5 bases and J by 0 bases, and 8 bases separated the two germline ends. CDR3 length: 14 residues. Germline CDR1 and CDR2: MNHEY and SVGAGI. The chain's CDR3 is CASSPATAKNIQYF. DNA of the CDR3: TGTGCCAGCAGTCCCGCGACAGCCAAAAACATTCAGTACTTC.

The chain uses TRBV19 and TRBJ1-5; tentatively, D is TRBD1 (6 bases). Trimming removed 4 bases at V and 1 base at J, with 14 bases between. From germline, CDR1 is LNHDA and CDR2 SQIVND (reference sequence). CDR3 size: 16 residues. The CDR3: CASSTPQGWSNQPQHF. CDR3 bases: TGTGCCAGTAGTACACCACAGGGATGGAGCAATCAGCCCCAGCATTTT.

The chain combines TRBV7-2 with TRBJ2-5; D may be TRBD2 (6 bases). Germline CDR1 reads SGHTA; CDR2 reads FQGNSA. This CDR3 has 14 amino acids. The V end was cut by 5 bases, the J end by 2 bases, with 12 bases between. The DNA of the CDR3 is TGTGCCAGCAGCCTCTCTCGGGGGCAAGAGACCCAGTACTTC. Amino acid sequence: CASSLSRGQETQYF. The full variable domain, completed using reference TRBV7-2 and TRBJ2-5, is GAGVSQSPSNKVTEKGKDVELRCDPISGHTALYWYRQSLGQGLEFLIYFQGNSAPDKSGLPSDRFSAERTGGSVSTLTIQRTQQEDSAVYLCASSLSRGQETQYFGPGTRLLVL.

The V gene is TRBV7-2, the J gene TRBJ2-3; 7 bases agree with TRBD1. Unmatched junction bases numbered 12, after V lost 5 bases and J lost 10 bases. The CDR3 extends over 14 amino acids. Germline V gene sequence: CDR1 SGHTA, CDR2 FQGNSA. The CDR3 nucleotides read TGTGCCAGCAGCCGAGCCACGACAGGGATCTCGCAGTATTTT. Protein product: CASSRATTGISQYF.

The V and J genes are TRBV19 and TRBJ2-7, with 7 bases fitting TRBD2. This CDR3 is built from 14 residues. V shed 3 bases and J 0 bases; nucleotides not matched to a gene: 2. Per the germline V gene, CDR1 is LNHDA and CDR2 is SQIVND (reference sequence). The CDR3 loop is CASSMGGSSYEQYF. As DNA, the CDR3 is TGTGCCAGTAGTATGGGCGGGAGCTCCTACGAGCAGTACTTC.

This chain connects TRBV13 to TRBJ2-3, with 14 bases fitting TRBD2. The CDR3 length is 15 residues. After removal of 5 bases from V and 3 bases from J, the junction contained 1 base not matched to a gene. Germline V gene lookup returns CDR1 PRHDT and CDR2 FYEKMQ (reference sequence). The CDR3 sequence: CASSRLAGGTDTQYF. DNA for the CDR3: TGTGCCAGCAGCCGACTAGCGGGGGGGACAGATACGCAGTATTTT.

This chain uses TRBV5-4 with TRBJ2-7; D remains ambiguous. Germline CDR1 is SGHNT and CDR2 is YYREEE (reference sequence). The CDR3 contains 13 residues. Trimming cost V 10 bases and J 5 bases, with 19 bases left between them. CDR3 sequence reads: CAYQRTQRHEQYF. In DNA, the CDR3 is TGTGCCTACCAAAGGACGCAACGCCACGAGCAGTACTTC.

The chain uses TRBV30 and TRBJ2-7; 8 bases match TRBD1. Germline CDR1 is GTSNPN and CDR2 is SVGIG (reference sequence). The CDR3 runs to 14 residues. The V gene end was trimmed by 2 bases and the J gene end by 5 bases; junction bases not matched to a gene: 8. In DNA, the CDR3 is TGTGCCTGGAGTCCTCGGGACAGGCTCAACGAGCAGTACTTC. Its protein product is CAWSPRDRLNEQYF.

The gene calls are TRBV7-2 and TRBJ2-3; D perhaps matches TRBD2 (6 bases). CDR3 length equals 18 residues. Germline V gene data show CDR1 as SGHTA and CDR2 as FQGNSA. V gave up 1 base and J gave up 4 bases, with 21 bases separating them. The CDR3 DNA reads as TGTGCCAGCAGCTTAGAAGGGCGGGGACGTGGGGAGTCAGATACGCAGTATTTT. This gives the protein CASSLEGRGRGESDTQYF.

The rearrangement links TRBV9 to TRBJ1-4, with a tentative D call TRBD1 (5 bases). This CDR3 is 15 amino acids long. Looked up from germline, CDR1 is SGDLS and CDR2 is YYNGEE. V dropped 4 bases and J dropped 3 bases, with 13 bases sitting between them. The CDR3 sequence is CASSPVGGSNEKLFF. In nucleotides, the CDR3 is TGTGCCAGCAGCCCGGTCGGGGGGTCTAATGAAAAACTGTTTTTT.

This clone has a handful of counts. This rearrangement joins TRBV7-6 to TRBJ1-1; the D gene is possibly TRBD1 (5 bases). The V gene's germline CDR1 is SGHVS and CDR2 FNYEAQ. The ends were cut back, 5 bases at V and 1 base at J, with 14 bases in the middle. This CDR3 has 15 residues. Here the CDR3 DNA reads TGTGCCAGCAGCCAAGCCTCGGACAAGAACACTGAAGCTTTCTTT. Translation: CASSQASDKNTEAFF.

This chain uses TRBV7-8 with TRBJ1-1; perhaps TRBD1 as D (6 bases). CDR3 length equals 16 residues. V lost 1 base and J lost 4, with 16 bases in between. Per germline, CDR1 SGHVS and CDR2 FQNEAQ. The CDR3 sequence is CASSLVGQRGGTEAFF. CDR3 nucleotide sequence: TGTGCCAGCAGCTTAGTTGGACAGCGAGGAGGCACTGAAGCTTTCTTT.

J is TRBJ1-3 and V is TRBV9; D might be TRBD1 (6 bases). Germline CDR1 reads SGDLS; CDR2 reads YYNGEE. CDR3 length: 17 residues. Trimming removed 0 bases from V and 0 bases from J, with 13 bases in between. The CDR3, as DNA: TGTGCCAGCAGCGTAGGGGCGGGACATCGCTCTGGAAACACCATATATTTT. As protein: CASSVGAGHRSGNTIYF.

The V call is TRBV9, the J call TRBJ1-1; D is perhaps TRBD1 (6 bases). Trimming removed 4 bases at V and 1 base at J, with 17 bases between. Looked up from germline, CDR1 is SGDLS and CDR2 is YYNGEE. CDR3 length equals 16 residues. CDR3 bases: TGTGCCAGCAGCTCGAGGCCCTCGGACAGGAACACTGAAGCTTTCTTT. Translating it yields CASSSRPSDRNTEAFF.

The chain is built from TRBV7-3 and TRBJ2-2; D perhaps matches TRBD2 (6 bases). From germline, CDR1 is SGHTA and CDR2 FQGTGA. The V end lost 5 bases, the J end lost 4 bases, and 14 bases lay between the germline ends. This CDR3 is 15 amino acids long. The CDR3 bases are TGTGCCAGCAGCCCCGGGAGCAGCGCCACCGGGGAGCTGTTTTTT. Amino acid sequence: CASSPGSSATGELFF.

The chain employs TRBV7-2 and TRBJ2-3; TRBD2 matches 8 bases. V dropped 5 bases and J dropped 0; count of bases not matched to a gene: 4. The germline V gene has CDR1 SGHTA and CDR2 FQGNSA. The CDR3 is 15 amino acids. Here the CDR3 DNA reads TGTGCCAGCAGCCTTGTAGCGGGGAGCACAGATACGCAGTATTTT. Residues: CASSLVAGSTDTQYF. Supplemented by reference TRBV7-2 and TRBJ2-3, the full variable domain reads GAGVSQSPSNKVTEKGKDVELRCDPISGHTALYWYRQSLGQGLEFLIYFQGNSAPDKSGLPSDRFSAERTGGSVSTLTIQRTQQEDSAVYLCASSLVAGSTDTQYFGPGTRLTVL.